This TCR beta chain originates from a study of long-term antiretroviral therapy in people with HIV (dated by TCRdb to the early 2020s). As for the study more broadly: Collection of the earliest samples took place about a decade ahead of the 2015 WHO recommendation for immediate ART, at a time when ART was typically delayed until CD4 counts fell. A retrospective serial study tested whether ART initiation and durable HIV suppression were associated with changes in peripheral blood TRB repertoire composition and diversity. From fewer than 35 adults with confirmed HIV infection, the cohort provided 192 cryopreserved PBMC samples, gathered serially across a mean of around six years (range 1-12). Of the 30 participants with HIV, approximately 11 were female. No cross-contamination during QIAcube processing turned up in test extractions that ran a monoclonal T-cell line alongside 25 to 35 polyclonal samples. Overall study results and their limits: Starting ART was linked to a significant rise in TRB diversity, yet even with long-term ART the diversity remained significantly lower than in transplant donor controls. Expanded TRB clones identified before ART initiation dominated the repertoire at all time points, although this dominance fluctuated and declined in many PLHIV after ART. HIV repertoires had narrower CDR3 length ranges than controls, and the network structure suggested an antigen-experienced repertoire that shifted only slightly toward naive after ART. The samples span the years 2004 to 2017, and the ART regimens used may be less effective than current regimens. Because PBMC availability was limited, only the TCR beta chain was sequenced, with no alpha chain pairing. Unsorted PBMC were profiled instead of sorted CD4+ and CD8+ T cells because pre-ART samples had limited cell numbers. Inferences about post-ART repertoire changes were limited because no data were available on ART adherence, viral resistance or therapy changes.

The immunoSEQ hsTCRB v3.0 assay was used at survey level resolution for TRB variable region sequencing. The target sequencing depth for TRB was about 35,000-50,000 T-cell genomes per sample. TRB libraries were pooled and sequenced on an Illumina MiSeq using a v3 150-cycle kit. On the authors' methods: Repertoire analysis was performed in R inside a reproducible Nextflow workflow that covered QC, data transformation and analysis. LymphoSeq2, an R package for exploring AIRR-Seq data, was used to implement custom analyses. Four samples yielding fewer than 5000 total TRB sequences were excluded, leaving about 190 analyzed HIV repertoires. Of the roughly 190 retained HIV repertoires, approximately 57 were collected before and roughly 130 after ART initiation. Repertoires were downsampled to 5000 TRB nucleotide sequences, and summary statistics were averaged over 100 downsampling iterations. TRB sequences were retained for analysis only if CDR3 regions of at least seven amino acids were present. Diversity was measured with a Shannon entropy-derived clonality score and the Gini coefficient. In repertoire networks, the top 5000 CDR3 amino acid sequences were linked whenever an edit distance of one separated two sequences. For TRB CDR3 amino acid sequences, antigen specificity groups and MHC restriction were predicted with GLIPH2. Known CMV, EBV, HIV or tissue antigen associations were flagged by matching CDR3 amino acid sequences against VDJdb and McPAS-TCR. Pre-ART, post-ART and control groups were compared with Wilcoxon signed-rank tests and Holm-Bonferroni correction. This immuneACCESS table, as held by TCRdb, lists in-frame sequences with V and J called but not all clones. Of the missing ones, under half trace to an unresolved V gene in checked studies; the others have no known cause. D and trimming come from the DNA, and the V and J calls and clone size come from that table. This sample holds tens of thousands of clones; approximately 80% were observed only once. The top ten clonotypes cover roughly 4.9% of the sample.

With respect to this clone: It has no known antigen specificity. No much larger clone is present one base from it, and per-base qualities are unavailable.

Participants were included only if at least one PBMC sample before ART initiation and at least two post-ART samples were available. All participants with HIV were treated in the United States of America. Before DNA extraction, cryopreserved samples containing about 1-11 million PBMC were thawed and washed. At the time of the earliest PBMC sample for each participant with HIV, ages ranged from about 23 to 60 years. Per participant, PBMC samples came from 1-4 timepoints prior to ART initiation and 2-8 timepoints following ART initiation, for a median of 7 samples. For every participant, serial HIV viral load, CD4+ T-cell count, ART history and demographic data were obtained. Genomic DNA was extracted from unsorted PBMC with a Qiagen kit on a QIAcube, with processing performed in batches of 12 samples. The starting material was unsorted PBMCs, obtained 0.5 years after starting antiretroviral therapy. The sequence was obtained from a man younger than 30 with HIV.

The CDR3 protein: CASSPSIRVAEAFF. At the DNA level, the sequence is TGTGCCAGCAGTCCTTCAATAAGGGTAGCTGAAGCTTTCTTT. The chain uses TRBV5-4 and TRBJ1-1, with the D gene too uncertain to name. Taken from the germline V gene (reference sequence), the CDR1 and CDR2 loops are SGHNT and YYREEE. V and J are truncated by 5 bases and 6 bases respectively, leaving an intervening sequence of 17 bases. Measured from the cysteine to the phenylalanine, the CDR3 is 14 residues long. The kept DNA is CDR3 alone, 42 bases in frame from the first base.